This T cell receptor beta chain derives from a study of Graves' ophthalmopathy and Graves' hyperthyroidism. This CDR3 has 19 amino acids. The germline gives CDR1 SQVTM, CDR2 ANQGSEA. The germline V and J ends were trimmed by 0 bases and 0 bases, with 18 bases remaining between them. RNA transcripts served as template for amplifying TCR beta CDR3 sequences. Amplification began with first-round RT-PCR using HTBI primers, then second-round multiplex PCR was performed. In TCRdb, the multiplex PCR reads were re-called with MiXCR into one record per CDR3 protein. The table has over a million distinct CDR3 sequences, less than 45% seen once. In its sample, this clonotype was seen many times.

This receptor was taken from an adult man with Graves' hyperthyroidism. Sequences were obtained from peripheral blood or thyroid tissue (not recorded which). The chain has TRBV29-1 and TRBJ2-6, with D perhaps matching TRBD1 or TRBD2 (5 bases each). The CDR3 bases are TGCAGCGTTGAAGACCCATTCCGGGACCACTTCTCTGGGGCCAACGTCCTGACTTTC. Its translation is CSVEDPFRDHFSGANVLTF.